The TCR beta chain under discussion was sequenced for a study of cytomegalovirus exposure and HLA in healthy donors. Losses at the gene ends were 3 bases for V and 7 bases for J; bases not matched to a gene: 5. The CDR3 length is 15 residues. The germline CDR1 and CDR2 sequences are MNHNS and SASEGT. Primers: 60 Vbeta forward and 13 Jbeta reverse. Repertoires were generated with immunoSEQ multiplex PCR, while TCRdb's copy carries only in-frame clones and drops some. The sample table sets out under 130,000 clones. The sample comprised PBMCs. This receptor was taken from a middle-aged man in good health and CMV-seronegative. The chain links TRBV6-1 to TRBJ1-6; 8 bases line up with TRBD1. The CDR3 DNA sequence: TGTGCCAGCAGTGATCACCGGGACAGGAATTCACCCCTCCACTTT. Its protein product is CASSDHRDRNSPLHF.